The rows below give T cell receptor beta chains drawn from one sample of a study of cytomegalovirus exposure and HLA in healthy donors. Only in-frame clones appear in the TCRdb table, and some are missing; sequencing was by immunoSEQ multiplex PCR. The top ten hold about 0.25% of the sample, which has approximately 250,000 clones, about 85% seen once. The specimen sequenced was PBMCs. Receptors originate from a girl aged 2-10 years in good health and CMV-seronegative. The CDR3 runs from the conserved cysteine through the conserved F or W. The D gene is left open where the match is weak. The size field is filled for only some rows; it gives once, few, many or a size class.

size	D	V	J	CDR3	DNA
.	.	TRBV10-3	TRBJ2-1	CAISEGSGYYNEQFF	TGTGCCATCAGTGAGGGTAGCGGTTACTACAATGAGCAGTTCTTC
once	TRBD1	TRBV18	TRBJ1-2	CASSPAGTEYGYTF	TGTGCCAGCTCACCAGCCGGGACAGAATATGGCTACACCTTC
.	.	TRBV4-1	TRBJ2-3	CASSQARSTDTQYF	TGCGCCAGCAGCCAAGCCCGGAGCACAGATACGCAGTATTTT
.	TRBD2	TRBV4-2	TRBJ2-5	CASSQGLAGVVETQYF	TGTGCCAGCAGCCAAGGACTAGCGGGAGTTGTGGAGACCCAGTACTTC
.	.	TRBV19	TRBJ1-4	CASSMWGATNEKLFF	TGTGCCAGTAGTATGTGGGGAGCAACTAATGAAAAACTGTTTTTT
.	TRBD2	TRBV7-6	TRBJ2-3	CASSALAGITDTQYF	TGTGCCAGCAGCGCGCTAGCGGGTATCACAGATACGCAGTATTTT
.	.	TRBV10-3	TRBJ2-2	CAISGQVNTGELFF	TGTGCCATCAGTGGACAGGTGAACACCGGGGAGCTGTTTTTT
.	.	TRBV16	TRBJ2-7	CASSLRNYYEQYF	TGTGCCAGCAGCCTCCGAAACTACTACGAGCAGTACTTC
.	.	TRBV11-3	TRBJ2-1	CASSPGIGEQFF	TGTGCCAGCAGCCCAGGGATAGGGGAGCAGTTCTTC
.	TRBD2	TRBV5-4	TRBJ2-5	CATQTSGTQETQYF	TGTGCCACCCAGACTAGCGGGACCCAAGAGACCCAGTACTTC
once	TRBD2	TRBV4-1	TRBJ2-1	CASSQGGSGRHNEQFF	TGCGCCAGCAGCCAAGGGGGTAGCGGGAGGCACAATGAGCAGTTCTTC
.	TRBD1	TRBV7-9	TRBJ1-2	CASSGGQGDYYGYTF	TGTGCCAGCAGCGGGGGACAGGGGGATTACTATGGCTACACCTTC
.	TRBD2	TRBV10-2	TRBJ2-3	CASRGLAVDTQYF	TGCGCCAGCAGGGGACTAGCGGTCGATACGCAGTATTTT
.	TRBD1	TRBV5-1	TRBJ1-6	CASSWDSSYNSPLHF	TGCGCCAGCAGCTGGGACAGCTCCTATAATTCACCCCTCCACTTT
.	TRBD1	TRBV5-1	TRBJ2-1	CASSFSTGGYNEQFF	TGCGCCAGCAGCTTTTCGACAGGGGGCTACAATGAGCAGTTCTTC
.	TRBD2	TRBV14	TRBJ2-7	CASSRGPGTSRYEQYF	TGTGCCAGCAGCCGTGGTCCCGGGACTAGCAGATACGAGCAGTACTTC
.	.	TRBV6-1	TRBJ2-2	CASRTGNTGELFF	TGTGCCAGCAGAACAGGGAACACCGGGGAGCTGTTTTTT
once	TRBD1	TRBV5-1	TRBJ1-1	CASSLAVGQGTEAFF	TGCGCCAGCAGCTTAGCTGTCGGACAGGGCACTGAAGCTTTCTTT
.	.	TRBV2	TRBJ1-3	CASSVISGNTIYF	TGTGCCAGCAGTGTAATCTCTGGAAACACCATATATTTT
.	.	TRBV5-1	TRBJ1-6	CASSRQDNSPLHF	TGCGCCAGCAGCCGACAGGATAATTCACCCCTCCACTTT
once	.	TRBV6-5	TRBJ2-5	CASSPGETQYF	TGTGCCAGCAGTCCCGGGGAGACCCAGTACTTC
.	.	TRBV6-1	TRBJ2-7	CASSEATHVPGEQYF	TGTGCCAGCAGTGAAGCCACTCACGTCCCGGGCGAGCAGTACTTC
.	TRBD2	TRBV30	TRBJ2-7	CAWRLAGSYEQYF	TGTGCCTGGAGGCTAGCGGGAAGCTACGAGCAGTACTTC
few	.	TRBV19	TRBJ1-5	CASSPTGLSNQPQHF	TGTGCCAGTAGCCCGACAGGCCTTAGCAATCAGCCCCAGCATTTT
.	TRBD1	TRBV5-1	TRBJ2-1	CASSISPGQANEQFF	TGCGCCAGCAGCATTTCACCGGGACAGGCCAATGAGCAGTTCTTC
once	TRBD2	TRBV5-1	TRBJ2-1	CASSLQAGTGNEQFF	TGCGCCAGCAGCTTGCAAGCGGGAACCGGCAATGAGCAGTTCTTC
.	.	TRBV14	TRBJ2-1	CASSQVARGYNEQFF	TGTGCCAGCAGCCAAGTTGCTAGGGGGTACAATGAGCAGTTCTTC
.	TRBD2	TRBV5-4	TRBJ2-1	CASSTSGRQYSYNEQFF	TGTGCCAGCTCGACTAGCGGGAGACAGTATTCCTACAATGAGCAGTTCTTC
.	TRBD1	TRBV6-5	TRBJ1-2	CASSYTTGDYGYTF	TGTGCCAGCAGTTACACAACAGGGGACTATGGCTACACCTTC
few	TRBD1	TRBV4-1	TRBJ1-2	CASSLIPTGGPYGYTF	TGCGCCAGCAGCCTTATCCCGACAGGGGGTCCGTATGGCTACACCTTC
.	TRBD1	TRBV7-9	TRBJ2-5	CASSWDRGETQYF	TGTGCCAGCAGCTGGGACAGGGGCGAGACCCAGTACTTC
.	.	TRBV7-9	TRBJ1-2	CASSLTNTGNYGYTF	TGTGCCAGCAGCTTAACCAACACGGGAAACTATGGCTACACCTTC
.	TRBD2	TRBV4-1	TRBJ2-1	CASSQDRDRAGGSSYNEQFF	TGCGCCAGCAGCCAAGATAGGGATCGAGCGGGAGGGAGCTCCTACAATGAGCAGTTCTTC
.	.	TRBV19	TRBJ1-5	CASSTQGSNQPQHF	TGTGCCAGTAGTACACAGGGAAGCAATCAGCCCCAGCATTTT
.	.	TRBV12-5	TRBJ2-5	CASGLVTRGQETQYF	TGTGCTAGTGGTTTGGTAACCCGGGGCCAAGAGACCCAGTACTTC
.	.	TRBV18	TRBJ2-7	CASSPRDLKGAEQYF	TGTGCCAGCTCACCAAGGGACTTAAAAGGGGCCGAGCAGTACTTC
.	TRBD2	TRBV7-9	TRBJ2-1	CASSSSGTSRFDEQFF	TGTGCCAGCAGCTCATCCGGGACTAGTCGGTTCGATGAGCAGTTCTTC
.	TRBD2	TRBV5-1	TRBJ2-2	CASSLLAGAPNTGELFF	TGCGCCAGCAGCTTATTAGCGGGGGCCCCGAACACCGGGGAGCTGTTTTTT
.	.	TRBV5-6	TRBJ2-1	CASSFLSYEQFF	TGTGCCAGCAGCTTTTTGTCCTATGAGCAGTTCTTC
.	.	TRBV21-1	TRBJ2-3	CASSTRSPSGCVPDTQYF	TGTGCCAGCAGCACCCGAAGCCCTAGCGGGTGTGTCCCAGATACGCAGTATTTT
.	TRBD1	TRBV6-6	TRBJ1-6	CASGGTANNSPLHF	TGTGCCAGCGGCGGGACAGCGAATAATTCACCCCTCCACTTT
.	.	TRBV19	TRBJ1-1	CASSIQKNTEAFF	TGTGCCAGTAGTATTCAAAAGAACACTGAAGCTTTCTTT
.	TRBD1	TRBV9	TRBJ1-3	CASSATGAGNTIYF	TGTGCCAGCAGCGCCACAGGGGCTGGAAACACCATATATTTT
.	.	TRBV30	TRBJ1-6	CAWSVSGSYNSPLHF	TGTGCCTGGAGTGTAAGTGGCAGCTATAATTCACCCCTCCACTTT
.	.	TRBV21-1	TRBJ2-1	CASSKGDRAPVGFF	TGTGCCAGCAGCAAAGGGGACAGGGCCCCCGTAGGGTTCTTC
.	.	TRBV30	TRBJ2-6	CAWSVRQVWANVLTF	TGTGCCTGGAGTGTACGGCAGGTCTGGGCCAACGTCCTGACTTTC
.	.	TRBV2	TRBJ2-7	CASKGARASYEQYF	TGTGCCAGCAAAGGAGCGAGGGCCTCCTACGAGCAGTACTTC
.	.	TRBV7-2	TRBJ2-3	CASSLVASTDTQYF	TGTGCCAGCAGCTTAGTAGCGTCCACAGATACGCAGTATTTT
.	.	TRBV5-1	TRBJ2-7	CASSLKARGSYEQYF	TGCGCCAGCAGCTTGAAGGCGCGGGGTTCCTACGAGCAGTACTTC
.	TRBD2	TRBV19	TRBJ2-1	CASSPLAGGRNEQFF	TGTGCCAGTAGTCCTCTAGCGGGAGGGAGGAATGAGCAGTTCTTC
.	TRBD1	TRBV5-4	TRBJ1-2	CASSWDRGRWGYTF	TGTGCCAGCAGCTGGGACAGGGGGCGATGGGGCTACACCTTC
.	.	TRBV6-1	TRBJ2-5	CASRRGGALQETQYF	TGTGCCAGCAGGCGAGGGGGAGCCTTACAAGAGACCCAGTACTTC
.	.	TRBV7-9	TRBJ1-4	CSSSSQTEKLFF	TGTTCCAGCAGCTCCCAGACAGAAAAACTGTTTTTT
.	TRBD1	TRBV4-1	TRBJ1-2	CASSHGQGYGYTF	TGCGCCAGCAGCCACGGACAGGGCTATGGCTACACCTTC
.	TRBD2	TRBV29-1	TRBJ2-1	CSVDRQDEGLVSYNEQFF	TGCAGCGTAGACAGACAGGACGAGGGACTAGTGTCCTACAATGAGCAGTTCTTC
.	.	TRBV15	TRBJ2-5	CATSRDLGETQYF	TGTGCCACCAGCAGAGATCTCGGAGAGACCCAGTACTTC